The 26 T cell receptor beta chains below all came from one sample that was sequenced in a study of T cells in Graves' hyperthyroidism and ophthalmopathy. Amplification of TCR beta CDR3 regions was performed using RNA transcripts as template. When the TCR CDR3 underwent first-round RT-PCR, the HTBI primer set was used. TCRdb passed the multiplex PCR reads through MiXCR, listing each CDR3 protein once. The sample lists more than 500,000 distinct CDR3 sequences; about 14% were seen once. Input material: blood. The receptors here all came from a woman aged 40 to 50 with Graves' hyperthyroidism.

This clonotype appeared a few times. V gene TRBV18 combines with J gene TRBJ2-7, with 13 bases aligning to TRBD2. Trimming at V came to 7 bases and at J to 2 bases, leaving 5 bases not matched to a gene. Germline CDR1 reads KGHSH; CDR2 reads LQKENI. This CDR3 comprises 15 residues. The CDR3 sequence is CASFGTSGVTYEQYF. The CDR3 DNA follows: TGTGCCAGCTTCGGGACTAGCGGGGTTACCTACGAGCAGTACTTC. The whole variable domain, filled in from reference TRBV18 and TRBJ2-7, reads NAGVMQNPRHLVRRRGQEARLRCSPMKGHSHVYWYRQLPEEGLKFMVYLQKENIIDESGMPKERFSAEFPKEGPSILRIQQVVRGDSAAYFCASFGTSGVTYEQYFGPGTRLTVT.

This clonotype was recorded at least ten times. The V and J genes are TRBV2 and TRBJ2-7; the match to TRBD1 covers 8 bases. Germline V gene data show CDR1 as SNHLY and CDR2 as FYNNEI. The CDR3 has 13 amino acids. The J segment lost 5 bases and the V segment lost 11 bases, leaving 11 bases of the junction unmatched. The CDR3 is CAVVDRVDHEQYF. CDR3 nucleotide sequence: TGTGCCGTAGTGGACAGGGTCGACCACGAGCAGTACTTC.

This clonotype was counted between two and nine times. CDR3 protein: CASSSGSGDQPQHF. In nucleotides, the CDR3 is TGTGCCAGCAGTAGCGGTTCGGGGGATCAGCCCCAGCATTTT. The V gene is TRBV25-1, the J gene TRBJ1-5; D is possibly TRBD1 (5 bases). Per germline, CDR1 MGHDK and CDR2 SYGVNS. There are 14 residues in the CDR3. Between the trimmed V and J ends, which lost 5 bases and 5 bases, there was a span of 13 bases. The whole variable domain, filled in from reference TRBV25-1 and TRBJ1-5, reads EADIYQTPRYLVIGTGKKITLECSQTMGHDKMYWYQQDPGMELHLIHYSYGVNSTEKGDLSSESTVSRIRTEHFPLTLESARPSHTSQYLCASSSGSGDQPQHFGDGTRLSIL.

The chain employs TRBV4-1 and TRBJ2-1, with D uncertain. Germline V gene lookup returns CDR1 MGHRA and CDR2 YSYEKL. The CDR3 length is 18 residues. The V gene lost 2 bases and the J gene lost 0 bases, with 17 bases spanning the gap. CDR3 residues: CASSQHGGKSGSYNEQFF. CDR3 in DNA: TGCGCCAGCAGCCAACACGGTGGGAAATCGGGCTCCTACAATGAGCAGTTCTTC.

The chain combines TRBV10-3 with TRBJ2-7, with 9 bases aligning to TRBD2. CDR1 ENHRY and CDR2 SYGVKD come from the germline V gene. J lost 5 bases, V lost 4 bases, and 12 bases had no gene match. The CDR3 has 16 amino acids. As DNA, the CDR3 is TGTGCCATCAGTGTCGGTAGCGGGAGTCTGTCAAACGAGCAGTACTTC. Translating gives CAISVGSGSLSNEQYF.

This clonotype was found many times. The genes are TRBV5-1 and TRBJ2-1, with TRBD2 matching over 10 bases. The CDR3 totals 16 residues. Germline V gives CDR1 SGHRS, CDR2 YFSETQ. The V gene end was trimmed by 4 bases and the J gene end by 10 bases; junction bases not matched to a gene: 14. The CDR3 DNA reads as TGCGCCAGCAGCCTGAGCAGGCTAGCGGGAGCTATCGAGCAGTTCTTC. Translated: CASSLSRLAGAIEQFF.

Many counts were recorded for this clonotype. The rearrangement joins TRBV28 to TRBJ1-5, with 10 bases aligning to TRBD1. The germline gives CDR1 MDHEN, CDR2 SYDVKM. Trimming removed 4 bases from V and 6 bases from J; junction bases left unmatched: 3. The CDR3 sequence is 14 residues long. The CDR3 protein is CASSSGTGVQPQHF. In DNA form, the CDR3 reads TGTGCCAGCAGTTCGGGGACAGGGGTTCAGCCCCAGCATTTT.

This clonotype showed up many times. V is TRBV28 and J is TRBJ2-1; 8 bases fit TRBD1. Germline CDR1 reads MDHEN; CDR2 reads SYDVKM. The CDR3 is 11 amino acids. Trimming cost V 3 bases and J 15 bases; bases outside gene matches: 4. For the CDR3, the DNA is TGTGCCAGCAGTTTCCGGGACAGGTTGTTCTTC. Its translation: CASSFRDRLFF.

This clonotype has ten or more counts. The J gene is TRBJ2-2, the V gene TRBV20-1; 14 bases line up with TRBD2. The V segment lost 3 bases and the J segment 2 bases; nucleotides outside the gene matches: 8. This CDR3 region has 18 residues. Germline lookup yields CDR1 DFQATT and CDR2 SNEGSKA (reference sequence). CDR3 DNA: TGCAGTGCTAGTAGACTAGCGGGAGGGCTGTCCAACACCGGGGAGCTGTTTTTT. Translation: CSASRLAGGLSNTGELFF.

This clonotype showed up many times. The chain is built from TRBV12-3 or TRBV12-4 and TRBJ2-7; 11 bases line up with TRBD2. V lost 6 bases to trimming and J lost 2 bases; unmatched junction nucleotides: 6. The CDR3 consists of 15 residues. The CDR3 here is CASRPTSGGPYEQYF. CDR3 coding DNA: TGTGCCAGCAGACCAACTAGCGGGGGACCCTACGAGCAGTACTTC.

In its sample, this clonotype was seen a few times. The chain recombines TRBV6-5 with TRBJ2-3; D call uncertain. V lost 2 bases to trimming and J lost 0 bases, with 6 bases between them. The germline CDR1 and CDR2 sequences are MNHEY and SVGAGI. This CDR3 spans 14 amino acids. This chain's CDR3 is CASSYNPSTDTQYF. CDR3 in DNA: TGTGCCAGCAGTTACAACCCTAGCACAGATACGCAGTATTTT.

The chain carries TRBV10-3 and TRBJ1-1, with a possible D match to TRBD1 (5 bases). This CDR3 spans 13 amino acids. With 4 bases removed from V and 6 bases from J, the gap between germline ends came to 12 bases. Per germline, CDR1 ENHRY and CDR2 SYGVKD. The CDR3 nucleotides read TGTGCCATCAGTGGCGGTGGGGGGGCTGAAGCTTTCTTT. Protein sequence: CAISGGGGAEAFF.

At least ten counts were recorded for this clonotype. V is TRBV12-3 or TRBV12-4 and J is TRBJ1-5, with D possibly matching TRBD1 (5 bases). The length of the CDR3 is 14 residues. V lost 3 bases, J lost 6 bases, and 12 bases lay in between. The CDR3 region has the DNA TGTGCCAGCAGTTTGTACGGGGGGAGTCAGCCCCAGCATTTT. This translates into CASSLYGGSQPQHF.

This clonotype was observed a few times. CDR3 region: CASSHNQGAGYEQYF. CDR3 DNA sequence: TGCGCCAGCAGCCACAATCAGGGAGCGGGCTACGAGCAGTACTTC. The chain couples TRBV4-1 to TRBJ2-7, with D perhaps TRBD2 (6 bases). The CDR3 runs to 15 residues. CDR1 and CDR2 (germline): MGHRA, YSYEKL. Trimming took off 3 bases at V and 3 bases at J, with 15 bases between the two ends.

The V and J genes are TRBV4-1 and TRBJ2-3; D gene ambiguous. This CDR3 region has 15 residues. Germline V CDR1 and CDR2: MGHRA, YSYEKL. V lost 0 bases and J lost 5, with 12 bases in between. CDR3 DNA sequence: TGCGCCAGCAGCCAAGAATCTGGCCTAAGAGATACGCAGTATTTT. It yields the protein CASSQESGLRDTQYF.

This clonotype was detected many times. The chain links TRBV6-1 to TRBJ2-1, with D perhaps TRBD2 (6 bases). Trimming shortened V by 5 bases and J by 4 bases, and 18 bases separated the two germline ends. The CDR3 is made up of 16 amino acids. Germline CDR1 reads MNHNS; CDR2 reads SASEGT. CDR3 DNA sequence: TGTGCCAGCAGTCCGCCGGGACTCCTACGTTACAATGAGCAGTTCTTC. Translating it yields CASSPPGLLRYNEQFF.

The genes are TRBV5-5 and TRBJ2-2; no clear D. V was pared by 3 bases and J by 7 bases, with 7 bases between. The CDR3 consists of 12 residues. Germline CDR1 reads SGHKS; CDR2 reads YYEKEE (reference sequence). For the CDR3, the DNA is TGTGCCAGCAGCTACCCCGGCGGGGAGCTGTTTTTT. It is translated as CASSYPGGELFF. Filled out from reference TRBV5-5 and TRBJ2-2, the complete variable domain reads DAGVTQSPTHLIKTRGQQVTLRCSPISGHKSVSWYQQVLGQGPQFIFQYYEKEERGRGNFPDRFSARQFPNYSSELNVNALLLGDSALYLCASSYPGGELFFGEGSRLTVL.

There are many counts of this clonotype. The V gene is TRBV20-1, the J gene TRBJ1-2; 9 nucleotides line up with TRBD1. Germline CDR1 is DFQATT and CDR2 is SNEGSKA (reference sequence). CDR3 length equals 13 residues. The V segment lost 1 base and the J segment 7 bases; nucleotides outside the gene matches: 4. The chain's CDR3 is CSARVAQGAGYTF. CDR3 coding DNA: TGCAGTGCTAGAGTGGCACAGGGGGCTGGCTACACCTTC.

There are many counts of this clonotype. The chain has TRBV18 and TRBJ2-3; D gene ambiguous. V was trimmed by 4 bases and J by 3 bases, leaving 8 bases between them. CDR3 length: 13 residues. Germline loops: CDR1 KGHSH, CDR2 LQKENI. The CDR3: CASSRGETDTQYF. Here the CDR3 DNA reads TGTGCCAGCTCACGGGGTGAAACAGATACGCAGTATTTT.

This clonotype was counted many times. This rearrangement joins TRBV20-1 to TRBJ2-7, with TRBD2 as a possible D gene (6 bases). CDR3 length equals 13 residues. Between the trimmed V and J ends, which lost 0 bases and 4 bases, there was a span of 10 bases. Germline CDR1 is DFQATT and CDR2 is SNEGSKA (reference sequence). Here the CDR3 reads CSARDRAGYEQYF. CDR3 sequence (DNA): TGCAGTGCTAGAGACAGGGCGGGATACGAGCAGTACTTC.

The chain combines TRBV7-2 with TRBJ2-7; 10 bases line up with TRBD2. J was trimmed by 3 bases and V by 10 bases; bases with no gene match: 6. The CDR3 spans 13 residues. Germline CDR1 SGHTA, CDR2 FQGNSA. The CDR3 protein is CATVAGGYYEQYF. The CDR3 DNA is TGTGCCACCGTAGCGGGGGGATACTACGAGCAGTACTTC.

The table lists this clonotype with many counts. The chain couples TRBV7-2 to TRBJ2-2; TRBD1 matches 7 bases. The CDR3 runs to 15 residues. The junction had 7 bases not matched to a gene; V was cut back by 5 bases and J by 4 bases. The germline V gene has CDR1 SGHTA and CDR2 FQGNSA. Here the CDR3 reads CASSRDRVGTGELFF. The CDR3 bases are TGTGCCAGCAGCCGCGACAGGGTTGGCACCGGGGAGCTGTTTTTT.

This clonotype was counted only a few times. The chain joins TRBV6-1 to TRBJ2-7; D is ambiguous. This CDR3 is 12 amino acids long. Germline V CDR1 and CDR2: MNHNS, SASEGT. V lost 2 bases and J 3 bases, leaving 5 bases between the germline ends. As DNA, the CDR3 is TGTGCCAGCAGTGAATGGAACTACGAGCAGTACTTC. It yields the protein CASSEWNYEQYF.

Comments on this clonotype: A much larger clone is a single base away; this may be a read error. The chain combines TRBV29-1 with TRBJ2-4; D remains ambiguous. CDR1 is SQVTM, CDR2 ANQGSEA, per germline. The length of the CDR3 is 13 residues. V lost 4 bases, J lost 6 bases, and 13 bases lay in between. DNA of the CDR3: TGCAGCGTTGCGAACGGACCCCCAAACATTCAGTACTTC. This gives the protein CSVANGPPNIQYF.

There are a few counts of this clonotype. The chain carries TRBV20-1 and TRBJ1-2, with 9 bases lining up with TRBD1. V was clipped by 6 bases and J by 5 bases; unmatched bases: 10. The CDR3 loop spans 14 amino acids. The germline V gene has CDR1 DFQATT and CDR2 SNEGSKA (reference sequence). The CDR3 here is CSAYGTGIDYGYTF. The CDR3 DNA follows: TGCAGTGCATACGGGACAGGGATTGATTATGGCTACACCTTC.

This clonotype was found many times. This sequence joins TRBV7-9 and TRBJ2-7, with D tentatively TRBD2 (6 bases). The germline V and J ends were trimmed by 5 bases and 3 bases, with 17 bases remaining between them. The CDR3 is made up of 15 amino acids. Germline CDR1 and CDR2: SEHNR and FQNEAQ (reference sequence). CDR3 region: CASSGPGVSGYEQYF. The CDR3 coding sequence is TGTGCCAGCAGCGGCCCGGGGGTATCGGGCTACGAGCAGTACTTC.